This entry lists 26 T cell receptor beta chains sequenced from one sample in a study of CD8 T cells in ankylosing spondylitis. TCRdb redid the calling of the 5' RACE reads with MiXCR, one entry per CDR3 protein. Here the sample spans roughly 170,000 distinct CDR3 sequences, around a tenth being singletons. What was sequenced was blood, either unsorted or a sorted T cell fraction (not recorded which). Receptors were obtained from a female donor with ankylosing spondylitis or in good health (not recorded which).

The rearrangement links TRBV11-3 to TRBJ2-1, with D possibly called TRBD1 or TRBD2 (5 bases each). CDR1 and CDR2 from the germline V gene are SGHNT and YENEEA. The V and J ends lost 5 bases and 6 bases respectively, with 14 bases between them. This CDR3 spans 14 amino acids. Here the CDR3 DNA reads TGTGCCAGCAGCCCCGCCCGGGGCATCAATGAGCAGTTCTTC. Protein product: CASSPARGINEQFF.

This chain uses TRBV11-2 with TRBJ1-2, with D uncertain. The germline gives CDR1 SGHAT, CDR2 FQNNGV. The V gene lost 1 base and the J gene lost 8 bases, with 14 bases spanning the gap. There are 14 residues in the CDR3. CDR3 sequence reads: CASSLGMRAWGYTF. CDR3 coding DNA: TGTGCCAGCAGCTTAGGCATGAGGGCCTGGGGCTACACCTTC. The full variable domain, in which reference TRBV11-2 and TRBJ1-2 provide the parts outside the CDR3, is EAGVAQSPRYKIIEKRQSVAFWCNPISGHATLYWYQQILGQGPKLLIQFQNNGVVDDSQLPKDRFSAERLKGVDSTLKIQPAKLEDSAVYLCASSLGMRAWGYTFGSGTRLTVV.

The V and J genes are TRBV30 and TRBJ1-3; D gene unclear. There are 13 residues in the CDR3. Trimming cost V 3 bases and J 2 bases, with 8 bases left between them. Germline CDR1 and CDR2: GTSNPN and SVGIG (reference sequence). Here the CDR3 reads CAWSYLTGNTIYF. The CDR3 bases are TGTGCCTGGAGCTATTTGACTGGAAACACCATATATTTT. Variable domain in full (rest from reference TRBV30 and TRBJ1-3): SQTIHQWPATLVQPVGSPLSLECTVEGTSNPNLYWYRQAAGRGLQLLFYSVGIGQISSEVPQNLSASRPQDRQFILSSKKLLLSDSGFYLCAWSYLTGNTIYFGEGSWLTVV.

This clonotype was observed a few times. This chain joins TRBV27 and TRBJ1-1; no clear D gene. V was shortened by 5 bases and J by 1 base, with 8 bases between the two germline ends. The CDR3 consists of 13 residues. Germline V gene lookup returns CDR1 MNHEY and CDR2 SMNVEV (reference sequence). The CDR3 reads CASSLSKNTEAFF. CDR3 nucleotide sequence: TGTGCCAGCAGTCTCAGTAAGAACACTGAAGCTTTCTTT.

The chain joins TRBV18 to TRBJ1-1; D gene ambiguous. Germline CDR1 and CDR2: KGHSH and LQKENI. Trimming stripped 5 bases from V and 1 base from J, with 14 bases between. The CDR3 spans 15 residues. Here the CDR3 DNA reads TGTGCCAGCTCATCCAACCAAACGGGGAACACTGAAGCTTTCTTT. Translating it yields CASSSNQTGNTEAFF.

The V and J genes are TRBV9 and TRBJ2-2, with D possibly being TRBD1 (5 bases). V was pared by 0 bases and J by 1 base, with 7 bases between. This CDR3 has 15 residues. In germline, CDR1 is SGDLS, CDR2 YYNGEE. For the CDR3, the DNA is TGTGCCAGCAGCGTAGGGCAGGGGAACACCGGGGAGCTGTTTTTT. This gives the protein CASSVGQGNTGELFF.

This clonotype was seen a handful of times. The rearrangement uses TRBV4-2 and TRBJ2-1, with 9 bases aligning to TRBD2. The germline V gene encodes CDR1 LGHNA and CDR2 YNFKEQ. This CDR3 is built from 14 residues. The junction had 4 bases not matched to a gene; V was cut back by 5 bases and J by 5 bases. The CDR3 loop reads CASSGREGHNEQFF. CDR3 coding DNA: TGTGCCAGCAGCGGGCGGGAGGGACACAATGAGCAGTTCTTC.

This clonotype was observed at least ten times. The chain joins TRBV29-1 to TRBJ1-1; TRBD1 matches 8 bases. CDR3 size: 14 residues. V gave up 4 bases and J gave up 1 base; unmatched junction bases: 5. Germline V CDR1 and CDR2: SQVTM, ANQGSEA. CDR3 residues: CSVGRGTGNTEAFF. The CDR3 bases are TGCAGCGTTGGGCGGGGGACAGGGAACACTGAAGCTTTCTTT.

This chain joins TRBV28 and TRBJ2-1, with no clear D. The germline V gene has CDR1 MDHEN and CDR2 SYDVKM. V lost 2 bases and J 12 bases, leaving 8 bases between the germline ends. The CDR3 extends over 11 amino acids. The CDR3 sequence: CASSLGGRQFF. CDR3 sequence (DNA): TGTGCCAGCAGTTTAGGTGGCAGGCAGTTCTTC. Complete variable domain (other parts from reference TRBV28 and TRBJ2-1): DVKVTQSSRYLVKRTGEKVFLECVQDMDHENMFWYRQDPGLGLRLIYFSYDVKMKEKGDIPEGYSVSREKKERFSLILESASTNQTSMYLCASSLGGRQFFGPGTRLTVL.

The DNA of the CDR3 is TGCGCCAGCAGCCAAGGCGGAGCGGGAACCCCCGGGGAGCTGTTTTTT. This codes for CASSQGGAGTPGELFF. The V gene is TRBV4-1, the J gene TRBJ2-2; 7 bases fit TRBD2. Looked up from germline, CDR1 is MGHRA and CDR2 is YSYEKL. The CDR3 contains 16 residues. J gave up 6 bases and V 1 base, and 8 bases lay outside the gene matches.

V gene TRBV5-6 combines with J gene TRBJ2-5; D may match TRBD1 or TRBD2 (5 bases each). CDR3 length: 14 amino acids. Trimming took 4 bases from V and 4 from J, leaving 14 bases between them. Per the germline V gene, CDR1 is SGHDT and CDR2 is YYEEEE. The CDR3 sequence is CASSPPGALETQYF. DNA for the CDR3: TGTGCCAGCAGCCCCCCCGGGGCGTTAGAGACCCAGTACTTC.

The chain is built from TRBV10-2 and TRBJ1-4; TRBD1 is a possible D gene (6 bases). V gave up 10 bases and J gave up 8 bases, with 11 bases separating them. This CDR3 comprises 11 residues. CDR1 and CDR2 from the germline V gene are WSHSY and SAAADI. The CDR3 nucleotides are TGCGCCACCCGAAGGGGGGAAAAACTGTTTTTT. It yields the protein CATRRGEKLFF.

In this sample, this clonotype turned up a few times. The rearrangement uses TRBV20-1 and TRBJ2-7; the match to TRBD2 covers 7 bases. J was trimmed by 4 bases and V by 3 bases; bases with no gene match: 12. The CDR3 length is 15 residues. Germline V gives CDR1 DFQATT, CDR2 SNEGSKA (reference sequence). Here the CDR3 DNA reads TGCAGTGCTAGGGATCGAGAGCGGGAATTATACGAGCAGTACTTC. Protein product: CSARDRERELYEQYF.

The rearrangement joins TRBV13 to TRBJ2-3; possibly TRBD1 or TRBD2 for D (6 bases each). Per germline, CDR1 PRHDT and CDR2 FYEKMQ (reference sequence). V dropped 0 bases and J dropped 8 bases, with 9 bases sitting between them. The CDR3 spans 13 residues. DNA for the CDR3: TGTGCCAGCAGCTTAGGCGGGGGCTTTACGCAGTATTTT. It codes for CASSLGGGFTQYF.

The CDR3 here is CASLQSGTGYYGYTF. CDR3 nucleotide sequence: TGTGCCAGTTTACAGTCCGGGACAGGATATTATGGCTACACCTTC. The V call is TRBV6-1, the J call TRBJ1-2, with 8 bases lining up with TRBD1. J lost 5 bases, V lost 9 bases, and 14 bases had no gene match. CDR1 is MNHNS and CDR2 is SASEGT in the germline V gene. This CDR3 contains 15 residues.

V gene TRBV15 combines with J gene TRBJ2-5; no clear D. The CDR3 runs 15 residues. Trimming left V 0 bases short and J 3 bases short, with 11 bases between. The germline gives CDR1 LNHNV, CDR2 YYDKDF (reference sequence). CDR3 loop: CATSRDRLGKETQYF. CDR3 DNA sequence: TGTGCCACCAGCAGAGATAGGCTGGGCAAAGAGACCCAGTACTTC.

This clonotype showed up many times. The CDR3 sequence: CASSQEQGDEQYF. The CDR3 DNA sequence: TGTGCCAGCAGCCAAGAACAGGGAGACGAGCAGTACTTC. The chain uses TRBV3-1 and TRBJ2-7; possibly TRBD1 for D (6 bases). V gave up 0 bases and J gave up 5 bases, with 8 bases separating them. This CDR3 has 13 amino acids. Germline values: CDR1 LGHDT, CDR2 YNNKEL (reference sequence).

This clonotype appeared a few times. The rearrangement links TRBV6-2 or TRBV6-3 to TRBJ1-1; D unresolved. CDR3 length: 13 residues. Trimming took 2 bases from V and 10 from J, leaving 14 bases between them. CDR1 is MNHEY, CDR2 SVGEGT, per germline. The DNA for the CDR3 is TGTGCCAGCAGTTACGAAAGCTCACTGGGAGCTTTCTTT. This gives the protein CASSYESSLGAFF.

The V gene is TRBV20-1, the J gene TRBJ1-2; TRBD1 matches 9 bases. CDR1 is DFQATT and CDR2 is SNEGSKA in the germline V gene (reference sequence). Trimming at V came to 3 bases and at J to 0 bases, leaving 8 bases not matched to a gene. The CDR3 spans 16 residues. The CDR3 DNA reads TGCAGTGCTAGGAGGGACAGGGAAGGGGCTAACTATGGCTACACCTTC. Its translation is CSARRDREGANYGYTF.

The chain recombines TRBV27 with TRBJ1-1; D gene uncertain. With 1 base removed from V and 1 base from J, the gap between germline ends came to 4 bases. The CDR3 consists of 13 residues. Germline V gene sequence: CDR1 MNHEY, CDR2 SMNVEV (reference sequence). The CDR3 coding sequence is TGTGCCAGCAGTTTATGGGAGAACACTGAAGCTTTCTTT. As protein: CASSLWENTEAFF.

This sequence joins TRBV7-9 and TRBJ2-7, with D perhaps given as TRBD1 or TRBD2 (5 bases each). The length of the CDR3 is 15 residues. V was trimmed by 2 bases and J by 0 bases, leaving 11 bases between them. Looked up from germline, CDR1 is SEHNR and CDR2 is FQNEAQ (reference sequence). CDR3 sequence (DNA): TGTGCCAGCAGCTTACCCGGGACGACCTCCTACGAGCAGTACTTC. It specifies CASSLPGTTSYEQYF.

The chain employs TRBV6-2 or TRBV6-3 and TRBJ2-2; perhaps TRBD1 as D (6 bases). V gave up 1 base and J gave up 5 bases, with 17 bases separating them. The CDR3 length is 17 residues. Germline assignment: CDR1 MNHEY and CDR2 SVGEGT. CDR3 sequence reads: CASSYWAGVETTGELFF. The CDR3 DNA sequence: TGTGCCAGCAGTTACTGGGCAGGGGTGGAAACAACCGGGGAGCTGTTTTTT.

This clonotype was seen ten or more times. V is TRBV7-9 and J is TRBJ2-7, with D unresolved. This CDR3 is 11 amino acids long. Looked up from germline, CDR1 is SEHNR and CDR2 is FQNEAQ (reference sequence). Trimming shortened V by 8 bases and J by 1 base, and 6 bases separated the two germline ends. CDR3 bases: TGTGCCAGCGGTAAATCCTACGAGCAGTACTTC. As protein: CASGKSYEQYF.

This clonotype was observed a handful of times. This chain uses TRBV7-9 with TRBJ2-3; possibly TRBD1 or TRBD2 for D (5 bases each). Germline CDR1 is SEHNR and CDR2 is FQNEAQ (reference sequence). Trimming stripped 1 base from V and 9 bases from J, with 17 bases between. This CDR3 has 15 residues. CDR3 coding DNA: TGTGCCAGCAGCTTAGACCGGGGCCCCGAGGGAACGCAGTATTTT. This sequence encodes CASSLDRGPEGTQYF.

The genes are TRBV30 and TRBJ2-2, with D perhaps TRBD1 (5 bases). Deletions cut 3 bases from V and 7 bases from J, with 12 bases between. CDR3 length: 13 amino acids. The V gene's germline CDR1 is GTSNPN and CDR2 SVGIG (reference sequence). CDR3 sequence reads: CAWRGLGGGELFF. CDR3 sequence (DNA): TGTGCCTGGAGGGGGCTAGGTGGCGGGGAGCTGTTTTTT.

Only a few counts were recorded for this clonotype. The CDR3 sequence: CASSRDRGLYGYTF. The CDR3, as DNA: TGTGCCAGCAGTAGGGACAGGGGGCTCTATGGCTACACCTTC. This chain joins TRBV27 and TRBJ1-2; 12 bases map to TRBD1. In germline, CDR1 is MNHEY, CDR2 SMNVEV (reference sequence). CDR3 size: 14 residues. The V gene end was trimmed by 5 bases and the J gene end by 4 bases; junction bases not matched to a gene: 2.